This T cell receptor (beta chain) is drawn from a study of blood T cells in healthy people across ages. PCR was performed a second time for about 7 to 12 cycles using a sample-barcoded 5' primer and a J-beta primer mix. In TCRdb, the 5' RACE reads were re-called with MiXCR into one record per CDR3 protein. The sample consists of approximately 2,000,000 distinct CDR3 sequences, roughly two fifths of them appearing once. Trimming took 6 bases from V and 6 from J; bases not matched to a gene: 7. This CDR3 has 14 residues. The chain combines TRBV12-3 or TRBV12-4 with TRBJ1-1; 10 nucleotides match TRBD1. Source material: blood. The source of this sequence is a human donor in good health. CDR3: CASSLRDRGSEAFF. CDR3 bases: TGTGCCAGCAGCCTCCGGGACAGGGGATCTGAAGCTTTCTTT.